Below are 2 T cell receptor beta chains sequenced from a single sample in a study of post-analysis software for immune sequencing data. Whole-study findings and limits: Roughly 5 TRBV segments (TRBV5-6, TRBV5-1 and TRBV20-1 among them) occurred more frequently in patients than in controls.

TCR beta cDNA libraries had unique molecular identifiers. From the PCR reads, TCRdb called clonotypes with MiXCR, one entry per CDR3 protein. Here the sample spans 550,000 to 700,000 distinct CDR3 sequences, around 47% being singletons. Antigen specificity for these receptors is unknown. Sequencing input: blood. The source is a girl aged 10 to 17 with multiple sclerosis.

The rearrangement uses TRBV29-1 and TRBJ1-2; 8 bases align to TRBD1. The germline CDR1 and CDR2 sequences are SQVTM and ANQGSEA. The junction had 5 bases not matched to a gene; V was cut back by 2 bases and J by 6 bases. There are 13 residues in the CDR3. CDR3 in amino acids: CSVEHRGANGYTF. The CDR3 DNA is TGCAGCGTTGAACACAGGGGGGCCAATGGCTACACCTTC.

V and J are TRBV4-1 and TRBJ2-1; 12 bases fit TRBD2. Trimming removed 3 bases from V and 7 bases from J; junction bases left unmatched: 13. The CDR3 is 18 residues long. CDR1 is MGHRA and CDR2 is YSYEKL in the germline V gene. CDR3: CASSHPRTSGDWVNEQFF. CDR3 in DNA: TGCGCCAGCAGCCATCCAAGGACTAGCGGGGATTGGGTAAATGAGCAGTTCTTC.